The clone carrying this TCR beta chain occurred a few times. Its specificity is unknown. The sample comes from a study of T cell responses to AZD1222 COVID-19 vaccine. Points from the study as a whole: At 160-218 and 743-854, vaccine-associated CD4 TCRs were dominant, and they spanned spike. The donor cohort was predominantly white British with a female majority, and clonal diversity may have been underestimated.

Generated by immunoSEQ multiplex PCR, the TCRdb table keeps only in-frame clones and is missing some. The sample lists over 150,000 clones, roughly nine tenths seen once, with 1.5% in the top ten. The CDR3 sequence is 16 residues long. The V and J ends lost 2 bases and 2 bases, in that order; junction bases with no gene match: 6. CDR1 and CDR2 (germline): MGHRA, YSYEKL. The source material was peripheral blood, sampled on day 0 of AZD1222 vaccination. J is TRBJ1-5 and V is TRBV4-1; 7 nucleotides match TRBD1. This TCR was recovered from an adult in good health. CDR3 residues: CASSQSGTARNQPQHF. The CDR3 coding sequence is TGCGCCAGCAGCCAATCTGGGACAGCCCGCAATCAGCCCCAGCATTTT.